This T cell receptor (beta chain) was recorded in a study of cytomegalovirus exposure and HLA in healthy donors. Broader study findings: Listed as cytomegalovirus-associated were 150 or so TCR beta chains.

Germline loops: CDR1 SGHVS, CDR2 FQNEAQ. Germline trimming cut 1 base from V and 8 bases from J; bases unmatched to any gene: 8. This CDR3 is built from 16 residues. As concerns this clone: The antigen is undetermined.

Unrecorded immune exposure was likely among donors, who were nominally healthy when sampled. The PCR ran on 60 Vbeta and 13 Jbeta primers. Only in-frame clones appear in the TCRdb table, and some are missing; sequencing was by immunoSEQ multiplex PCR. The sample holds 100,000 to 150,000 clones, around 76% seen once. Sequencing used PBMCs. The chain joins TRBV7-8 to TRBJ2-1; TRBD2 matches at 10 bases. The receptor's source is a man in his fifties in good health and CMV-seropositive. The CDR3 nucleotides read TGTGCCAGCAGCTTAGTTATCGGCACTAGCGGGGATGAGCAGTTCTTC. Translated, it gives CASSLVIGTSGDEQFF.